This T cell receptor (beta chain) comes out of a study of post-analysis software for immune sequencing data. Study at large: Disease courses included relapsing-remitting, secondary progressive and progressive-relapsing multiple sclerosis. The study's findings and limits: Patients carried roughly 5 TRBV segments more frequently than controls did, and TRBV5-6, TRBV5-1 and TRBV20-1 were among them. Those with multiple sclerosis, the patient group, showed significantly lower normalized Chao1 diversity than controls.

Every TCR beta cDNA library bore unique molecular identifiers. From roughly 1 to 10 million T cells, 550,000 or so cDNA molecules were obtained. TCRdb reprocessed the PCR reads via MiXCR and lists one record per CDR3 protein. The table shows roughly 650,000 distinct CDR3 sequences, with about 60% occurring only once. Trimming removed 3 bases from V and 2 bases from J, with 11 bases in between. The length of the CDR3 is 14 residues. Germline V lookup: CDR1 SNHLY, CDR2 FYNNEI. Concerning this clonotype: Its antigen is currently unknown.

This sequence was found in a girl aged 2-10 years with multiple sclerosis. Sequencing was performed on blood. This chain connects TRBV2 to TRBJ2-7; perhaps TRBD1 as D (5 bases). The CDR3 DNA follows: TGTGCCAGCAGTGACATAGGGGAAACCTACGAGCAGTACTTC. As protein: CASSDIGETYEQYF.